This T cell receptor beta chain was captured in a study of T cells in Graves' hyperthyroidism and ophthalmopathy. The CDR3 has 12 residues. The V end lost 4 bases, the J end lost 5 bases, and 7 bases lay between the germline ends. The germline V gene has CDR1 SGHKS and CDR2 YYEKEE (reference sequence). Amplification yielded TCR beta CDR3 regions, with RNA transcripts as the source. The HTBI primer set drove a first-round RT-PCR of the TCR CDR3. TCRdb used MiXCR to reprocess the multiplex PCR reads, holding one entry per CDR3 protein. Of around 600,000 distinct CDR3 sequences in the sample, 15% to 19% were seen once. Patients counted as stable if ophthalmopathy did not develop within 18 months. At least ten counts were recorded for this clonotype.

The chain employs TRBV5-5 and TRBJ2-1; D remains unclear. The sample was blood. This sequence was found in a woman in her 30s with Graves' hyperthyroidism. The CDR3 DNA is TGTGCCAGCAGCACAATAGACAATGAGCAGTTCTTC. As protein: CASSTIDNEQFF.